The present T cell receptor beta chain was sequenced within a study of graft-versus-host responses after intestinal transplantation. Turning to the study itself: Uniformly, recipients were administered anti-thymocyte globulin induction with subsequent tacrolimus and steroids for around three years. General study findings and limits: Recipient-marrow GvH clones were detected, some having first appeared in ileum or blood. Allograft graft-versus-host to host-versus-graft clonal ratios ran high in patients with graft-donor T cell macrochimerism.

The CDR3 loop spans 14 amino acids. Trimming left V 1 base short and J 2 bases short, with 9 bases between. The germline gives CDR1 PRHDT, CDR2 FYEKMQ (reference sequence). Method: immunoSEQ multiplex PCR; TCRdb's copy keeps in-frame clones and lacks some. The sample gives around 120,000 clones, roughly 95% of which show up once; roughly 3% is in the top ten. About this clone itself: Its antigen is not known.

The sample consisted of unstimulated CD8+ T cells sorted from spleen or lymph node cells, taken before intestinal transplant. The chain is built from TRBV13 and TRBJ2-7; maybe TRBD1 (5 bases). This clonotype was sampled from a human donor who received an intestinal transplant. This chain's CDR3 is CASSLAAGPYEQYF. Here the CDR3 DNA reads TGTGCCAGCAGCTTAGCGGCAGGGCCCTACGAGCAGTACTTC.